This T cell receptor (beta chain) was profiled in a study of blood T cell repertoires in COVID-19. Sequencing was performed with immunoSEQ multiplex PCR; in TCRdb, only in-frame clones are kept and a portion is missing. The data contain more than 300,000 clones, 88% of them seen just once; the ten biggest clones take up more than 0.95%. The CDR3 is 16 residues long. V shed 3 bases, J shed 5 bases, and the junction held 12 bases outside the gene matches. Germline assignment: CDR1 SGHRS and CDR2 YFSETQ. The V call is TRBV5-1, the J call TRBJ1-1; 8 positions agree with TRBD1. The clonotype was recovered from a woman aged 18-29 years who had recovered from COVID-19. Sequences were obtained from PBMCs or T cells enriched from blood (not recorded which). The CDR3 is CASSSGQGSGRTEAFF. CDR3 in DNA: TGCGCCAGCAGCTCAGGACAGGGCAGCGGGAGGACTGAAGCTTTCTTT.